The source of this T cell receptor beta chain is a study of T cells of healthy individuals. The CDR3 loop spans 14 amino acids. The germline V and J ends were trimmed by 5 bases and 0 bases, with 11 bases remaining between them. The germline V gene has CDR1 KGHSH and CDR2 LQKENI. MiXCR, run by TCRdb on the 5' RACE reads, gives a single entry per CDR3 protein. The data contain around 83,000 distinct CDR3 sequences, roughly 5.1% of them singletons. Many counts were recorded for this clonotype. The rearrangement joins TRBV18 to TRBJ2-7; possible D gene TRBD1, 5 bases. This TCR derives from a female donor in good health. The DNA of the CDR3 is TGTGCCAGCTCAACAGGCCGGGCCTCCTACGAGCAGTACTTC. Its translation is CASSTGRASYEQYF.